This T cell receptor beta chain was sequenced for a study of shared clonotypes between healthy human individuals. This CDR3 comprises 15 residues. The germline gives CDR1 MNHNS, CDR2 SASEGT. Trimming removed 0 bases at V and 2 bases at J, with 11 bases between. Each replicate PCR on the sorted subsets used 200 to 250 ng DNA (around 30,000 T cell genomes). Only in-frame clones appear in the TCRdb table, and some are missing; sequencing was by immunoSEQ multiplex PCR. The data show approximately 2.5 million clones, just over 90% seen once. This sequence originates from a man between 18 and 35 years old in good health. Material for sequencing was naive CD4+ T cells sorted from blood. Subset meaning: CD45RA+ positively selected. The rearrangement links TRBV6-1 to TRBJ2-7, with unresolved D. Written as DNA, the CDR3 is TGTGCCAGCAGTGAAGCACCCCAACATACCTACGAGCAGTACTTC. It yields the protein CASSEAPQHTYEQYF.